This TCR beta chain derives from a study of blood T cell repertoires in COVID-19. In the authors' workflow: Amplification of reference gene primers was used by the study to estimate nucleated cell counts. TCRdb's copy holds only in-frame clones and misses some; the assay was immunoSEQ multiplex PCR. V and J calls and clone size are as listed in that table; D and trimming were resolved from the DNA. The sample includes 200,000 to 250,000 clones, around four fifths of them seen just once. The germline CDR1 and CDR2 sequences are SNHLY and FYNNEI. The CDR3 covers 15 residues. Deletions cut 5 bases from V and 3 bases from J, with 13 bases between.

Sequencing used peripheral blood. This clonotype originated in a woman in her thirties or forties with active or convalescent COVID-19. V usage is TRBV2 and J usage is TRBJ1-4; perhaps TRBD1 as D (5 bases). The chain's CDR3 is CASSTRGAANEKLFF. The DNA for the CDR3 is TGTGCCAGCAGTACCCGCGGGGCGGCTAATGAAAAACTGTTTTTT.